This T cell receptor (beta chain) was sequenced during a study of memory CD4+ T cells and cytomegalovirus serostatus. Study information: This sample comes from healthy Belgian adults, about nine CMV seropositive, around 26 seronegative. Study-wide results and caveats: Of approximately 160 reported CMV TCRbeta sequences, 55 to 80 were found in memory CD4+ repertoires. Suggested: most of the CMV-linked TCR signature lies in CD4+ memory cells.

The sort gate was single viable CD3+CD4+CD8-CD45RO+ cells for memory CD4+ T cells. The V end was cut by 5 bases, the J end by 4 bases, with 11 bases between. The CDR3 consists of 14 residues. Germline-derived CDR1 and CDR2 are LNHDA and SQIVND (reference sequence). In the case of this clone: The antigen remains undetermined.

As originally analysed: After removing out-of-frame reads, 2 million to 2.5 million distinct TCRbeta sequences remained. The data were produced by immunoSEQ multiplex PCR, yet TCRdb's version contains in-frame clones alone and is incomplete. V and J calls plus clone size are reproduced from that table; the DNA served to infer D and trimming. The data show tens of thousands of clones, 70% to 80% seen once. Sample: memory CD4+ T cells from blood. The chain joins TRBV19 to TRBJ2-2; possible D gene TRBD1, 5 bases. This sequence originates from an adult in good health and CMV-seronegative. CDR3 nucleotide sequence: TGTGCCAGTAGTCGACAGATTTTCACCGGGGAGCTGTTTTTT. It specifies CASSRQIFTGELFF.